This TCR beta chain was identified in a study of T cells in Graves' hyperthyroidism and ophthalmopathy. Using RNA transcripts as the source, TCR beta CDR3 regions were amplified. The HTBI primer set was used in a first-round RT-PCR of the TCR CDR3. MiXCR, applied by TCRdb to the multiplex PCR reads, yields one record per CDR3 protein. The data show approximately 400,000 distinct CDR3 sequences, roughly 14% seen once. Uncontrolled infection, other autoimmune disease, pregnancy and lactation each barred patients from inclusion. The diagnoses drew upon clinical symptoms, serum thyroxine and TRAb, thyroid ultrasound and orbital computed tomography. Roughly 10 ml of fresh peripheral blood supplied the PBMCs. This clonotype has at least ten counts. Sequencing input: blood. This receptor was taken from a woman in her late teens or twenties with Graves' hyperthyroidism that later progressed to Graves' ophthalmopathy.

CDR3 sequence reads: CASSEPVGDTQYF. The CDR3 nucleotides read TGTGCCAGCAGTGAACCTGTGGGAGATACGCAGTATTTT. The rearrangement joins TRBV2 to TRBJ2-3; D unclear. Germline CDR1 and CDR2: SNHLY and FYNNEI. The CDR3 covers 13 residues. V dropped 2 bases and J dropped 5 bases, with 8 bases sitting between them.